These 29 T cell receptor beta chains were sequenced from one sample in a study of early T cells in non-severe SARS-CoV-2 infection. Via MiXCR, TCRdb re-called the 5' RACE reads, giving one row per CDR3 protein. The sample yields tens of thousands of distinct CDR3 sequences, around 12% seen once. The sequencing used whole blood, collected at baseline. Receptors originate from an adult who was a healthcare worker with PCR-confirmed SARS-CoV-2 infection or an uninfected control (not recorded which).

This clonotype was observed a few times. CDR3 in DNA: TGCGCCAGCAGCTTGTTACCGGTCTCTGGAAACACCATATATTTT. Its protein is CASSLLPVSGNTIYF. The chain carries TRBV5-1 and TRBJ1-3; D remains unclear. Germline CDR1 reads SGHRS; CDR2 reads YFSETQ. The V end lost 1 base, the J end lost 0 bases, and 8 bases lay between the germline ends. The CDR3 runs 15 residues.

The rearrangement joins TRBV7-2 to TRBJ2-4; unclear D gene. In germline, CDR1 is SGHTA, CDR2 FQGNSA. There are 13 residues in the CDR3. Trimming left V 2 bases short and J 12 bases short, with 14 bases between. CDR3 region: CASSLSLPVGQYF. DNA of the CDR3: TGTGCCAGCAGCTTAAGTCTCCCGGTCGGTCAGTACTTC.

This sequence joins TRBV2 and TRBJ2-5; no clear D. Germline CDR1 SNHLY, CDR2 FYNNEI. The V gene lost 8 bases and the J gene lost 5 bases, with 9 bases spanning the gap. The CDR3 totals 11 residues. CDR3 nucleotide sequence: TGTGCCAGCCGCTCACAGGAGACCCAGTACTTC. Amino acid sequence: CASRSQETQYF. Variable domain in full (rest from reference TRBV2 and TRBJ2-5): EPEVTQTPSHQVTQMGQEVILRCVPISNHLYFYWYRQILGQKVEFLVSFYNNEISEKSEIFDDQFSVERPDGSNFTLKIRSTKLEDSAMYFCASRSQETQYFGPGTRLLVL.

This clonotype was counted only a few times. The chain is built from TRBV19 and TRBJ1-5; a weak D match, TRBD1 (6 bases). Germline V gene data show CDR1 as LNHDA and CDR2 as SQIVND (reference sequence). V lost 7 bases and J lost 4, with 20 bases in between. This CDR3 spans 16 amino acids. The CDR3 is CASTTHRGAGNQPQHF. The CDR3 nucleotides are TGTGCCAGTACCACGCATCGGGGGGCGGGGAATCAGCCCCAGCATTTT.

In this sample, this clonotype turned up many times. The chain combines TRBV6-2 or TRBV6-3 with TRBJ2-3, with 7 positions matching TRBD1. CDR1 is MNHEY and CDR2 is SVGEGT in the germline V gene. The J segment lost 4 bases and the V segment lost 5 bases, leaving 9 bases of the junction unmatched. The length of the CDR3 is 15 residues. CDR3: CASSKGQIVADTQYF. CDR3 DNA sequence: TGTGCCAGCAGTAAGGGACAGATTGTAGCAGATACGCAGTATTTT.

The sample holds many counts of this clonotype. CDR3 sequence: CASSLGLAGGKGQFF. CDR3 DNA: TGTGCCAGCAGTCTGGGACTAGCGGGGGGGAAGGGGCAGTTCTTC. V usage is TRBV12-3 or TRBV12-4 and J usage is TRBJ2-1, with 16 bases identical to TRBD2. Trimming took 5 bases from V and 12 from J; bases not matched to a gene: 7. The CDR3 has 15 residues.

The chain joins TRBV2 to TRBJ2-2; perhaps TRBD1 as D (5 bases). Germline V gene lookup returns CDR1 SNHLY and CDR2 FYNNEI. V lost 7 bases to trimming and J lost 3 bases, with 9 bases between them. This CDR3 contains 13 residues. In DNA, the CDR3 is TGTGCCAGCAAAGACAGATACACCGGGGAGCTGTTTTTT. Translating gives CASKDRYTGELFF.

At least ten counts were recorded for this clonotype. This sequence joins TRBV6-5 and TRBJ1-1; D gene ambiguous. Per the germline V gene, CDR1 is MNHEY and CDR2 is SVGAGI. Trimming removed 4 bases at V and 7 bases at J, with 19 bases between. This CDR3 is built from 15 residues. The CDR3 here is CASSFTKGVNHEAFF. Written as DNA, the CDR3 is TGTGCCAGCAGTTTTACCAAGGGAGTGAACCATGAAGCTTTCTTT.

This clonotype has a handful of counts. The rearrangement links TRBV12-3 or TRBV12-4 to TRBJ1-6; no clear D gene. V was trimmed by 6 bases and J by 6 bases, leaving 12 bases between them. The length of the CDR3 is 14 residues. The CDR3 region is CASSPKAANSPLHF. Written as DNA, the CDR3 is TGTGCCAGCAGCCCCAAGGCAGCTAATTCACCCCTCCACTTT.

CDR3 protein: CASSLLVGELFF. For the CDR3, the DNA is TGTGCCAGCAGCTTGCTTGTCGGGGAGCTGTTTTTT. The chain employs TRBV5-4 and TRBJ2-2, with D unresolved. Per germline, CDR1 SGHNT and CDR2 YYREEE (reference sequence). The CDR3 contains 12 residues. V lost 1 base and J 7 bases, leaving 5 bases between the germline ends.

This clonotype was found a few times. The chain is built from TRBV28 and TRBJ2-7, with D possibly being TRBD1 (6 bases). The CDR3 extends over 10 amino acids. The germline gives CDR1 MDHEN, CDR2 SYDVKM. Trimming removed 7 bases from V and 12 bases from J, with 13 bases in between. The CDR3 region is CASINGQWYF. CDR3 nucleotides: TGTGCCAGCATCAACGGACAGTGGTACTTC.

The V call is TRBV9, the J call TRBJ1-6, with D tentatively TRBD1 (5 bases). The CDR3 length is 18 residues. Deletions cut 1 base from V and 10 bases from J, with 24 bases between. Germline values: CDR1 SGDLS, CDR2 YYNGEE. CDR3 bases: TGTGCCAGCAGCGTATCCCCGGTCGCAGGGATTCCGCCCTCACCCCTCCACTTT. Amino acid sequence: CASSVSPVAGIPPSPLHF.

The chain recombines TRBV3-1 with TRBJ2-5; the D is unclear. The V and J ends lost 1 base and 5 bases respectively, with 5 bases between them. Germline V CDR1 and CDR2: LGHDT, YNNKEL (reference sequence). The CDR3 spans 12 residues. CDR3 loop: CASSQVMETQYF. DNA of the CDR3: TGTGCCAGCAGCCAAGTGATGGAGACCCAGTACTTC.

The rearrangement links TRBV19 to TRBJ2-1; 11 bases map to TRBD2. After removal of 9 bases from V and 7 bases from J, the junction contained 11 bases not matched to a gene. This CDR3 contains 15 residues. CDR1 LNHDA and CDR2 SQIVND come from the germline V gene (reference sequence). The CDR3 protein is CASLLSGGALNEQFF. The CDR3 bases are TGTGCCAGCCTCCTTAGCGGGGGGGCACTGAATGAGCAGTTCTTC.

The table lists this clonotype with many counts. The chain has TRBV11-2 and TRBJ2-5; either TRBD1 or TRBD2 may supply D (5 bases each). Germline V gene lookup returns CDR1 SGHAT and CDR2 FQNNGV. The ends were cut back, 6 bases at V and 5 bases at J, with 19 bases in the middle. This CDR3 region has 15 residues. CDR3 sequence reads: CASSPNLGPGETQYF. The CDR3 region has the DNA TGTGCCAGCAGTCCCAATTTGGGGCCGGGGGAGACCCAGTACTTC.

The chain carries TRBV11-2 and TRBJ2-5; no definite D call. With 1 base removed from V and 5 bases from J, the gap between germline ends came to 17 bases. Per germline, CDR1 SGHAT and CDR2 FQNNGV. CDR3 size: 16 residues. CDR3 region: CASSLVFSPGWETQYF. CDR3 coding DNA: TGTGCCAGCAGCTTAGTTTTTAGTCCCGGCTGGGAGACCCAGTACTTC.

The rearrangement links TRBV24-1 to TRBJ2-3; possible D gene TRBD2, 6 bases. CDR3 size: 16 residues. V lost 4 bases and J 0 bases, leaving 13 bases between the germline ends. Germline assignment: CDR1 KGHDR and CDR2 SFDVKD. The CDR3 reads CATSEGLAGSTDTQYF. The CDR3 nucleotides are TGTGCCACCAGTGAGGGTCTTGCGGGGAGCACAGATACGCAGTATTTT.

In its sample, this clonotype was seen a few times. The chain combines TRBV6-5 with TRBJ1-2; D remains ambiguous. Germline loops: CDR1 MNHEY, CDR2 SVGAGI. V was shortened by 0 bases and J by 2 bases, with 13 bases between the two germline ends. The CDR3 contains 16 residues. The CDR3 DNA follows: TGTGCCAGCAGTTACTCGATCACAGCCCTCAACTATGGCTACACCTTC. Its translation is CASSYSITALNYGYTF.

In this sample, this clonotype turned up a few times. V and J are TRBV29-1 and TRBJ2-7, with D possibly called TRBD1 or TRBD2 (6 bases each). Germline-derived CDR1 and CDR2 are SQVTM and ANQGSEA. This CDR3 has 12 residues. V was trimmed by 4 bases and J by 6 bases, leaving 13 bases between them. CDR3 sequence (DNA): TGCAGCGTTGTTGGGGGGCCGATCGAGCAGTACTTC. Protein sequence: CSVVGGPIEQYF.

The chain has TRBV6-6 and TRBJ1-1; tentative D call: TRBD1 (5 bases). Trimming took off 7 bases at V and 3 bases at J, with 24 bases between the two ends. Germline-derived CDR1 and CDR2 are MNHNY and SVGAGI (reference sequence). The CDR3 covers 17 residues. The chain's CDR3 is CASNFRAAGSKDTEAFF. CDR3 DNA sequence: TGTGCCAGCAACTTCAGGGCGGCGGGTAGTAAAGACACTGAAGCTTTCTTT.

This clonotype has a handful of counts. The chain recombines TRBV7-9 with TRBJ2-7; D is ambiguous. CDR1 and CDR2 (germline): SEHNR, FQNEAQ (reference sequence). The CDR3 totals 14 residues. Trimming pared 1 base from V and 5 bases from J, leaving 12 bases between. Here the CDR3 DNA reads TGTGCCAGCAGCTTAGGATGGGCAGATGACGAGCAGTACTTC. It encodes CASSLGWADDEQYF.

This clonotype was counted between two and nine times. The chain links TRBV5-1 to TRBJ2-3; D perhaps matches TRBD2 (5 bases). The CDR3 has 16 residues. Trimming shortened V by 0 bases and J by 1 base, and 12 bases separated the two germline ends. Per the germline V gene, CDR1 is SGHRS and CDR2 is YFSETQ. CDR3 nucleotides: TGCGCCAGCAGCTTGGTTAGCCCGAGGGGCACAGATACGCAGTATTTT. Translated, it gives CASSLVSPRGTDTQYF.

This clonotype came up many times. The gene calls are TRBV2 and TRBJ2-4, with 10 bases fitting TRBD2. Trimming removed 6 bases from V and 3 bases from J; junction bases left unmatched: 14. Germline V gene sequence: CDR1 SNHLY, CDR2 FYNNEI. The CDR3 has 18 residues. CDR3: CASSGIPSGGAVKNIQYF. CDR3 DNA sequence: TGTGCCAGCAGCGGAATCCCTAGCGGGGGAGCCGTCAAAAACATTCAGTACTTC.

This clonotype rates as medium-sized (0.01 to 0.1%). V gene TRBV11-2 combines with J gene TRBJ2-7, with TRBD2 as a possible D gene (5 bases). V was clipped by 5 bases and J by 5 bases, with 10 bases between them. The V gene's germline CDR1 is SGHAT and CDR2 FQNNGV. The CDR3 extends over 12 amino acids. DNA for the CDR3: TGTGCCAGCAGCCTTACTAGGAACGAGCAGTACTTC. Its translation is CASSLTRNEQYF.

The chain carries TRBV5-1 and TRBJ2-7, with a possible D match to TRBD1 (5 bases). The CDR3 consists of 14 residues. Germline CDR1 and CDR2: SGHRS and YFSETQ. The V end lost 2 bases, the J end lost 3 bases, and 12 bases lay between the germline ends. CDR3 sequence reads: CASSLGQGRYEQYF. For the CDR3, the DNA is TGCGCCAGCAGCTTAGGTCAGGGCCGCTACGAGCAGTACTTC.

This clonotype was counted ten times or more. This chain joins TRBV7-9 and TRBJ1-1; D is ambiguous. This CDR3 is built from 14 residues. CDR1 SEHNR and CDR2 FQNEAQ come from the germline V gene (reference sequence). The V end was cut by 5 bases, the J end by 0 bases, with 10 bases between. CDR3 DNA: TGTGCCAGCAGCCCCGGACGGCTGAACACTGAAGCTTTCTTT. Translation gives CASSPGRLNTEAFF. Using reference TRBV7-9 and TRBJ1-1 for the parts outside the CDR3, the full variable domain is DTGVSQNPRHKITKRGQNVTFRCDPISEHNRLYWYRQTLGQGPEFLTYFQNEAQLEKSRLLSDRFSAERPKGSFSTLEIQRTEQGDSAMYLCASSPGRLNTEAFFGQGTRLTVV.

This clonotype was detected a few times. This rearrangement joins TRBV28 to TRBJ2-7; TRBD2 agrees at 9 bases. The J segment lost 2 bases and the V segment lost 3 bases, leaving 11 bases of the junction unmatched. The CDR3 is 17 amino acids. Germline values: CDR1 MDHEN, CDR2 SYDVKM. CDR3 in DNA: TGTGCCAGCAGTTTCAGGCTAGCAGCGGGGGGCACCTACGAGCAGTACTTC. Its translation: CASSFRLAAGGTYEQYF. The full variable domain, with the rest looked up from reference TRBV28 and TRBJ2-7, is DVKVTQSSRYLVKRTGEKVFLECVQDMDHENMFWYRQDPGLGLRLIYFSYDVKMKEKGDIPEGYSVSREKKERFSLILESASTNQTSMYLCASSFRLAAGGTYEQYFGPGTRLTVT.

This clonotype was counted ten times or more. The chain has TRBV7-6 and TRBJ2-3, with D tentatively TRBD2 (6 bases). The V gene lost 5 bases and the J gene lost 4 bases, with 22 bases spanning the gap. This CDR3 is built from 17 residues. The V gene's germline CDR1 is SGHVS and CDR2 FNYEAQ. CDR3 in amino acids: CASSLGKDYLQADTQYF. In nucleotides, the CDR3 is TGTGCCAGCAGCCTCGGAAAGGACTACCTCCAGGCAGATACGCAGTATTTT.

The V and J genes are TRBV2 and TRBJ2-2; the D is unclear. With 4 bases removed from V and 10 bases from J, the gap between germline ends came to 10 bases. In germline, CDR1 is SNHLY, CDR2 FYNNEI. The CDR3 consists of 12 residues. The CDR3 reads CASSAFPVELFF. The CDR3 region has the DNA TGTGCCAGCAGTGCCTTTCCGGTGGAGCTGTTTTTT.